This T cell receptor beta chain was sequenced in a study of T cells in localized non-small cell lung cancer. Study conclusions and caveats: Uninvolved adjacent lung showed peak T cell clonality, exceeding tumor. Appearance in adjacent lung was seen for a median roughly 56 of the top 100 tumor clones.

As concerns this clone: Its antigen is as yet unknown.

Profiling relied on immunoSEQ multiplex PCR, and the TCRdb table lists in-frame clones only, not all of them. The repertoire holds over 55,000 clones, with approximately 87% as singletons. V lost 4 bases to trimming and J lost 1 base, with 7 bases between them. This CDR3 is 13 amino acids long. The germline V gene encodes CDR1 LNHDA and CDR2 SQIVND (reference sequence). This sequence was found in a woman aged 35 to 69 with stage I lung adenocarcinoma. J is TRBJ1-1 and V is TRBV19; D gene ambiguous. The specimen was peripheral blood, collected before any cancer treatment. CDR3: CASSTRGNTEAFF. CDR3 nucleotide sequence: TGTGCCAGTAGTACGCGGGGGAACACTGAAGCTTTCTTT.